This is a list of T cell receptor beta chains from one sample in a study of shared clonotypes between healthy human individuals. Clones were sequenced by immunoSEQ multiplex PCR, and TCRdb holds only the in-frame ones, with some missing. This table holds 850,000 to 1,200,000 clones, approximately 70% found once. The sequencing sample was made of memory CD4+ T cells sorted from blood. These TCRs come from a young man in good health. The CDR3 runs from the conserved cysteine through the conserved F or W. Fields, in order: V gene, J gene, CDR3 protein.

TRBV2,TRBJ2-5,CASSEGGLETQYF
TRBV6-1,TRBJ2-2,CASSEALRVAGGQSGELFF
TRBV5-1,TRBJ2-1,CASSSDTNNEQFF
TRBV6-1,TRBJ2-7,CASSDPGTGQYF
TRBV5-6,TRBJ1-1,CASSLGAGSTEAFF
TRBV18,TRBJ2-7,CASSPVGQTTYEQYF
TRBV23-1,TRBJ1-2,CASSPSRGSNYGYTF
TRBV10-3,TRBJ2-1,CAISGSYEQFF
TRBV5-1,TRBJ2-1,CASSLAGQAYNEQFF
TRBV29-1,TRBJ1-1,CSVPSPSAREAFF
TRBV2,TRBJ2-1,CASSPPPGTNEQFF
TRBV19,TRBJ2-2,CASSVRTIAGELFF
TRBV28,TRBJ2-6,CASTQGAGANVLTF
TRBV2,TRBJ2-1,CASSGQGREQFF
TRBV5-4,TRBJ2-5,CASSLGFAELQETQYF
TRBV5-1,TRBJ1-6,CASSAGPNNSPLHF
TRBV7-2,TRBJ1-2,CASSSPDNFNYGYTF
TRBV30,TRBJ2-1,CAWSGREAQFF
TRBV5-4,TRBJ2-3,CASSGTSGPSTDTQYF
TRBV9,TRBJ1-6,CASSPTGGYSPLHF
TRBV5-8,TRBJ1-3,CASSLEAGVVNTIYF
TRBV19,TRBJ1-2,CASKGRITNYGYTF
TRBV18,TRBJ1-4,CASSPPVFATNEKLFF
TRBV6-1,TRBJ1-5,CASSAGIQSNQPQHF
TRBV30,TRBJ2-1,CAWSRTSISFNEQFF
TRBV5-1,TRBJ1-2,CASSFGDNYGYTF
TRBV27,TRBJ1-2,CAIAQTGPSF
TRBV28,TRBJ2-1,CASSSPHEQFF
TRBV19,TRBJ1-6,CASGTRRASNNSPLHF
TRBV6-1,TRBJ2-7,CASSEPTLIEQYF
TRBV7-5,TRBJ2-5,CARSSPRGGGGQETQYF
TRBV19,TRBJ1-2,CASSIKGWYGYTF
TRBV29-1,TRBJ2-5,CSVSGTSGEGTQYF
TRBV19,TRBJ2-5,CASSGDRKTQYF
TRBV7-2,TRBJ2-3,CASSSPGTSGSTDTQYF
TRBV28,TRBJ1-5,CASSSNRGGIRQPQHF
TRBV5-6,TRBJ2-1,CASSLTGYNEQFF
TRBV7-2,TRBJ2-7,CASSVERGGAYEQYF
TRBV7-9,TRBJ1-3,CASSLAGGRTGNTIYF
TRBV6-1,TRBJ1-1,CASSGVMNTEAFF
TRBV5-1,TRBJ2-5,CASSLDLAGAQETQYF
TRBV5-1,TRBJ2-3,CASSLAIKDTQYF
TRBV7-9,TRBJ2-1,CASSLGTSGNSYNEQFF
TRBV4-3,TRBJ2-3,CASSQDGRNTQYF
TRBV2,TRBJ1-3,CASSIGGPGGNTIYF
TRBV7-2,TRBJ2-7,CASSLSRDRPYEQYF
TRBV7-7,TRBJ2-7,CASSPTAGSYEQYF
TRBV5-1,TRBJ2-7,CASSLAGAAQGEQYF
TRBV2,TRBJ2-7,CASRRGNDYEQYF
TRBV5-1,TRBJ1-5,CASSLAGLNQPQHF
TRBV18,TRBJ2-7,CASSPPNSGRAYEQYF
TRBV5-6,TRBJ2-5,CASSLVLAGGPETQYF
TRBV10-2,TRBJ2-3,CASSTQGSADTQYF
TRBV6-5,TRBJ2-1,CASGTNEQFF